The 27 T cell receptor beta chains below all came from one sample that was sequenced in a study of prognosis after radiotherapy for stage I lung cancer. By two-round multiplex PCR, the TCR beta CDR3 was amplified from genomic DNA. Every TRBV and TRBJ gene had its own specific primer in first-round PCR. TCRdb re-called the multiplex PCR reads through MiXCR, storing one row per CDR3 protein. Among about 51,000 distinct CDR3 sequences listed, about 32% were seen once. Source: PBMCs, taken before or after stereotactic body radiation therapy (not recorded which). Receptor source: a donor of 50 years or more with non-small cell lung cancer.

This clonotype has ten or more counts. The chain recombines TRBV5-1 with TRBJ1-1; weak D call: TRBD1 (5 bases). The CDR3 contains 15 residues. The V gene's germline CDR1 is SGHRS and CDR2 YFSETQ. V lost 0 bases and J 4 bases, leaving 13 bases between the germline ends. CDR3 in DNA: TGCGCCAGCAGCTTGGCCCTAGGGGTATCCACTGAAGCTTTCTTT. Protein: CASSLALGVSTEAFF.

This clonotype was counted at least ten times. The genes are TRBV7-3 and TRBJ2-5, with 8 nucleotides matching TRBD1. The CDR3 contains 16 residues. The J segment lost 5 bases and the V segment lost 5 bases, leaving 13 bases of the junction unmatched. Germline CDR1 and CDR2: SGHTA and FQGTGA. This CDR3 is CASSPSTGQGPETQYF. CDR3 bases: TGTGCCAGCAGCCCCTCTACTGGACAGGGACCGGAGACCCAGTACTTC.

The rearrangement uses TRBV19 and TRBJ1-6; perhaps TRBD1 as D (5 bases). This CDR3 is 14 amino acids long. Germline-derived CDR1 and CDR2 are LNHDA and SQIVND (reference sequence). The ends were cut back, 6 bases at V and 14 bases at J, with 20 bases in the middle. CDR3 nucleotide sequence: TGTGCCAGTAGAATGGACGACAGATACTCAACCCTCCACTTT. Translation: CASRMDDRYSTLHF.

This clonotype was observed many times. V and J are TRBV7-2 and TRBJ1-3; D is perhaps TRBD1 (6 bases). CDR3 length equals 16 residues. Germline CDR1 SGHTA, CDR2 FQGNSA. V lost 2 bases to trimming and J lost 0 bases, with 11 bases between them. The CDR3 nucleotides read TGTGCCAGCAGCTTATACAGGGCCTCCTCTGGAAACACCATATATTTT. The encoded protein is CASSLYRASSGNTIYF.

This clonotype was seen only a few times. With a much larger clone just one base away, this may be a read error. CDR3 region: CASSRYSF. CDR3 coding DNA: TGTGCCAGCAGCCGGTACAGCTTC. The rearrangement links TRBV5-8 to TRBJ1-2; D gene unclear. Germline V gives CDR1 SGHTS, CDR2 YDEGEE. The CDR3 runs 8 residues.

This clonotype was seen many times. The chain is built from TRBV19 and TRBJ1-3; no clear D gene. V lost 8 bases and J lost 1, with 9 bases in between. Germline-derived CDR1 and CDR2 are LNHDA and SQIVND (reference sequence). This CDR3 has 13 amino acids. The CDR3 region has the DNA TGTGCCAGTTCCGAAGGGTCTGGAAACACCATATATTTT. It encodes CASSEGSGNTIYF.

At least ten counts were recorded for this clonotype. This rearrangement joins TRBV20-1 to TRBJ2-3; the match to TRBD1 covers 8 bases. Germline V CDR1 and CDR2: DFQATT, SNEGSKA (reference sequence). The junction had 5 bases not matched to a gene; V was cut back by 6 bases and J by 0 bases. The CDR3 is 14 residues long. CDR3 sequence (DNA): TGCAGTGCCAGGACAGGGCTAAGCACAGATACGCAGTATTTT. Translation: CSARTGLSTDTQYF.

To note about this clonotype: Since a much larger clone is just one base distant, this may be a read error. The chain joins TRBV20-1 to TRBJ2-3, with TRBD2 matching 7 bases. Germline CDR1 reads DFQATT; CDR2 reads SNEGSKA (reference sequence). V was clipped by 4 bases and J by 11 bases; unmatched bases: 18. This CDR3 region has 15 residues. The CDR3 sequence: CSATEGLGVIYMQYF. The DNA for the CDR3 is TGCAGTGCTACCGAAGGACTAGGGGTCATATATATGCAGTATTTT.

Ten or more counts support this clonotype. This rearrangement joins TRBV28 to TRBJ2-3; maybe TRBD1 (5 bases). The CDR3 sequence is 14 residues long. Germline CDR1 is MDHEN and CDR2 is SYDVKM. V dropped 6 bases and J dropped 3 bases, with 13 bases sitting between them. Here the CDR3 DNA reads TGTGCCAGCAGCCGAACCGACAGAACAGATACGCAGTATTTT. It specifies CASSRTDRTDTQYF.

This clonotype was seen repeatedly, ten times or more. This rearrangement joins TRBV14 to TRBJ2-2; no clear D gene. CDR1 SGHDN and CDR2 FVKESK come from the germline V gene. This CDR3 region has 14 residues. V was shortened by 1 base and J by 6 bases, with 9 bases between the two germline ends. This CDR3 is CASSQARVAGELFF. DNA of the CDR3: TGTGCCAGCAGCCAAGCTCGGGTCGCCGGGGAGCTGTTTTTT. Drawing the rest from reference TRBV14 and TRBJ2-2, the complete variable domain is EAGVTQFPSHSVIEKGQTVTLRCDPISGHDNLYWYRRVMGKEIKFLLHFVKESKQDESGMPNNRFLAERTGGTYSTLKVQPAELEDSGVYFCASSQARVAGELFFGEGSRLTVL.

Worth noting for this clonotype: A read error is possible here, since a much larger clone lies one base away. The chain couples TRBV4-1 to TRBJ2-5, with 10 bases fitting TRBD2. From germline, CDR1 is MGHRA and CDR2 YSYEKL. J lost 3 bases, V lost 5 bases, and 9 bases had no gene match. The CDR3 loop spans 16 amino acids. The CDR3 loop reads CASSAGTSAYKETQYF. For the CDR3, the DNA is TGCGCCAGCAGCGCAGGGACTAGCGCTTACAAAGAGACCCAGTACTTC.

This clonotype was counted at least ten times. This chain connects TRBV20-1 to TRBJ2-1; tentative D call: TRBD2 (5 bases). Germline-derived CDR1 and CDR2 are DFQATT and SNEGSKA (reference sequence). The CDR3 spans 12 residues. Trimming shortened V by 6 bases and J by 9 bases, and 15 bases separated the two germline ends. CDR3 nucleotides: TGCAGTGCCCCCGTCCGGGATACTGAGCAGTTCTTC. Amino acids: CSAPVRDTEQFF.

A word on this clonotype: A far larger clone is just one base off, so this is likely a read error. The gene calls are TRBV6-2 or TRBV6-3 and TRBJ2-1; tentative D call: TRBD2 (7 bases). The germline V and J ends were trimmed by 6 bases and 6 bases, with 15 bases remaining between them. Germline CDR1 is MNHEY and CDR2 is SVGEGT. CDR3 length: 14 amino acids. The DNA of the CDR3 is TGTGCCAGCAGCTGGGACGGGGGGCTCAATGAGCAGTTCTTC. Protein sequence: CASSWDGGLNEQFF.

There are many counts of this clonotype. V usage is TRBV27 and J usage is TRBJ2-7; 7 bases line up with TRBD2. V shed 2 bases and J 3 bases; nucleotides not matched to a gene: 7. Germline assignment: CDR1 MNHEY and CDR2 SMNVEV (reference sequence). The CDR3 totals 15 residues. In DNA form, the CDR3 reads TGTGCCAGCAGTTTAGGGTTAGGCGGGAGCTACGAGCAGTACTTC. This translates into CASSLGLGGSYEQYF.

The chain recombines TRBV9 with TRBJ1-2; D may be TRBD1 (5 bases). This CDR3 contains 15 residues. The V gene's germline CDR1 is SGDLS and CDR2 YYNGEE. The V end was cut by 0 bases, the J end by 5 bases, with 14 bases between. The CDR3 sequence: CASSVDILGGYGYTF. CDR3 bases: TGTGCCAGCAGCGTAGACATATTGGGGGGTTATGGCTACACCTTC.

This clonotype appeared many times. This chain's CDR3 is CASGPMGLAGGSEQFF. Written as DNA, the CDR3 is TGTGCCAGCGGCCCAATGGGACTAGCGGGAGGATCTGAGCAGTTCTTC. J is TRBJ2-1 and V is TRBV7-2; TRBD2 agrees at 15 bases. With 8 bases clipped from V and 9 bases from J, the junction kept 11 bases outside the gene matches. CDR1 SGHTA and CDR2 FQGNSA come from the germline V gene. The CDR3 is 16 residues long.

This clonotype has ten or more counts. This chain's CDR3 is CASSLGPPGEKLFF. The CDR3 nucleotides are TGCGCCAGCAGTCTCGGCCCCCCGGGTGAAAAACTGTTTTTT. V usage is TRBV5-1 and J usage is TRBJ1-4; D not resolved. Germline V lookup: CDR1 SGHRS, CDR2 YFSETQ. Trimming cost V 5 bases and J 7 bases, with 15 bases left between them. This CDR3 is 14 amino acids long.

Notes on this clonotype: It differs at one base from a far larger clone, so likely a read error. This rearrangement joins TRBV6-9 to TRBJ2-6; D gene uncertain. CDR1 is MNHGY, CDR2 SVAAGI, per germline. The CDR3 totals 15 residues. The CDR3 is CAISSPNLGANVLTF. CDR3 sequence (DNA): TGTGCCATCAGTTCCCCTAACCTTGGGGCCAACGTCCTGACTTTC.

A remark on this clonotype: A far larger clone lies a single base away; this is likely a read error. J is TRBJ2-3 and V is TRBV28; the D is unclear. Germline CDR1 is MDHEN and CDR2 is SYDVKM. The CDR3 has 12 residues. The CDR3 nucleotides read TGTGCCAGCAGCTTATTAACAGATACGCGGTATTTT. Translated, it gives CASSLLTDTRYF.

The DNA for the CDR3 is TGTGCCAGCAGCCAACTAGGACTAGCGGGAGAGCCCCACTCCTACGAGCAGTACTTC. This gives the protein CASSQLGLAGEPHSYEQYF. V usage is TRBV4-2 and J usage is TRBJ2-7; the match to TRBD2 covers 13 bases. Unmatched junction bases numbered 10, after V lost 2 bases and J lost 0 bases. Germline CDR1 reads LGHNA; CDR2 reads YNFKEQ. The CDR3 extends over 19 amino acids.

This clonotype was counted a few times. Given a much more abundant clone one base away, this may be a read error. The V gene is TRBV5-1, the J gene TRBJ2-6; TRBD1 agrees at 10 bases. Germline CDR1 and CDR2: SGHRS and YFSETQ. The V segment lost 3 bases and the J segment 2 bases; nucleotides outside the gene matches: 5. CDR3 length equals 17 residues. CDR3 protein: CASSSGTGVPGANVLTF. The CDR3 DNA sequence: TGCGCCAGCAGCTCGGGGACAGGGGTCCCTGGGGCCAACGTCCTGACTTTC.

The rearrangement uses TRBV20-1 and TRBJ2-3, with 11 bases matching TRBD2. Germline CDR1 is DFQATT and CDR2 is SNEGSKA (reference sequence). Unmatched junction bases numbered 9, after V lost 2 bases and J lost 8 bases. CDR3 length: 15 residues. As DNA, the CDR3 is TGCAGTGCTAGATATCCTCTAGCGGGAGGCAGTACGCAGTATTTT. The encoded protein is CSARYPLAGGSTQYF.

In DNA, the CDR3 is TGTGCCAGCCAGGGGACAGCGAACACCGGGGAGCTGTTTTTT. Encoded protein: CASQGTANTGELFF. The genes are TRBV6-4 and TRBJ2-2; 7 nucleotides agree with TRBD1. Per germline, CDR1 MRHNA and CDR2 SNTAGT. The CDR3 is made up of 14 amino acids. With 8 bases clipped from V and 0 bases from J, the junction kept 3 bases outside the gene matches.

Remarks on this clonotype: This likely stems from a read error, as it lies one base from a far larger clone. This chain connects TRBV30 to TRBJ2-7, with D uncertain. With 0 bases removed from V and 7 bases from J, the gap between germline ends came to 19 bases. The CDR3 runs 15 residues. CDR1 and CDR2 (germline): GTSNPN, SVGIG (reference sequence). The CDR3, as DNA: TGTGCCTGGAGTGTAGGGTACTCGAACGGGTATGAGCAGTACTTC. It translates to CAWSVGYSNGYEQYF.

The chain has TRBV9 and TRBJ1-3; D perhaps matches TRBD1 (5 bases). Germline CDR1 and CDR2: SGDLS and YYNGEE. This CDR3 region has 14 residues. V gave up 4 bases and J gave up 4 bases, with 12 bases separating them. The CDR3 region has the DNA TGTGCCAGCAGCTCGGACATATACGGAAACACCATATATTTT. It codes for CASSSDIYGNTIYF.

The table lists this clonotype with many counts. V usage is TRBV2 and J usage is TRBJ1-4, with D hard to call. The germline V and J ends were trimmed by 9 bases and 8 bases, with 19 bases remaining between them. This CDR3 region has 14 residues. Germline assignment: CDR1 SNHLY and CDR2 FYNNEI. The CDR3 region is CASHQRTGYEKLFF. In DNA, the CDR3 is TGTGCCAGTCATCAAAGGACGGGGTACGAAAAACTGTTTTTT.

Notes on this clonotype: With a much larger clone just one base away, this may be a read error. CDR3 nucleotide sequence: TGTGCCAGCAGCTTAGTGTCTAGCATAACCTACGAGCAGTACTTC. It translates to CASSLVSSITYEQYF. The V gene is TRBV7-9, the J gene TRBJ2-7; D might be TRBD2 (5 bases). The CDR3 contains 15 residues. The germline gives CDR1 SEHNR, CDR2 FQNEAQ (reference sequence). Between the trimmed V and J ends, which lost 1 base and 2 bases, there was a span of 12 bases.